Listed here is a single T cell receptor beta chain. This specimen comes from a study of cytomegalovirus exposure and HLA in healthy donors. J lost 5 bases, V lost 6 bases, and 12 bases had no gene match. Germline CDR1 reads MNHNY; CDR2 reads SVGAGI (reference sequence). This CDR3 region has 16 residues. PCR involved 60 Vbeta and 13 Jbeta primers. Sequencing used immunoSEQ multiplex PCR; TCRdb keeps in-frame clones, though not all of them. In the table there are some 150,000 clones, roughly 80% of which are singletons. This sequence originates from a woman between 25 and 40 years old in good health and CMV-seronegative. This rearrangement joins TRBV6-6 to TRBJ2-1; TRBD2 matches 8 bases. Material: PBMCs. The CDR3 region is CASRDPGTSGNNEQFF. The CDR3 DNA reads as TGTGCCAGCAGGGATCCGGGAACTAGCGGTAACAATGAGCAGTTCTTC.